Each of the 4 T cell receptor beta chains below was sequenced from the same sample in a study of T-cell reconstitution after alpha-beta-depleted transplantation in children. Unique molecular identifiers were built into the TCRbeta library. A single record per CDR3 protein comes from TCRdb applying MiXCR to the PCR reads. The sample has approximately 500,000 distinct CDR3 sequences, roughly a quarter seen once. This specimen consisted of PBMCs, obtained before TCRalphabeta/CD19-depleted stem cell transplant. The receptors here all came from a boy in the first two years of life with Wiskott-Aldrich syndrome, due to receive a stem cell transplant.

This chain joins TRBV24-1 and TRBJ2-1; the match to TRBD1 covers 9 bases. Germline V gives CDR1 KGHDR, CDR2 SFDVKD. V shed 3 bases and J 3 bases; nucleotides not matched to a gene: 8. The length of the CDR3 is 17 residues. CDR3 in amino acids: CATSDPGQGGFYNEQFF. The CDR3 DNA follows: TGTGCCACCAGTGATCCGGGACAGGGTGGCTTCTACAATGAGCAGTTCTTC.

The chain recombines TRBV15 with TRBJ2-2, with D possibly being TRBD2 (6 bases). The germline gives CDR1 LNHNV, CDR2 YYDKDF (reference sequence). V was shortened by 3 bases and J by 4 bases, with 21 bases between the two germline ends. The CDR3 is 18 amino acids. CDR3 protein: CATSRGTGTAGGTGELFF. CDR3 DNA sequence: TGTGCCACCAGCAGGGGAACCGGGACTGCCGGGGGCACCGGGGAGCTGTTTTTT.

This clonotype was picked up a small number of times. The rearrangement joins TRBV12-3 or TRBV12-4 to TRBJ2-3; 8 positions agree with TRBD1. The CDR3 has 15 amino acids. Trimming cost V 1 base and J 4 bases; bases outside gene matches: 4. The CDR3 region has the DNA TGTGCCAGCAGTTTAGGAGACAGGGGCGCAGATACGCAGTATTTT. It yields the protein CASSLGDRGADTQYF.

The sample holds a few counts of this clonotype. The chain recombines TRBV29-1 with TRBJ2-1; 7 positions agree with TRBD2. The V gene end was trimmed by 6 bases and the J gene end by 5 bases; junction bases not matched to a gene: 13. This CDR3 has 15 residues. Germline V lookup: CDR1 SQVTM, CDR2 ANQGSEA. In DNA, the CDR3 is TGCAGCGTCGCCCCCAGGCTAGCGGCTCACAATGAGCAGTTCTTC. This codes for CSVAPRLAAHNEQFF.